A single count supports the clone carrying this T cell receptor (beta chain). Its antigen remains unknown. Germline-derived CDR1 and CDR2 are SGHDT and YYEEEE. The CDR3 covers 13 residues. Trimming pared 0 bases from V and 7 bases from J, leaving 7 bases between. The data belong to a study of graft-versus-host responses after intestinal transplantation. The repertoire was sequenced with immunoSEQ multiplex PCR; TCRdb's copy has only in-frame clones and lacks some. The sample lists about 98,000 clones; 75% to 90% were seen once. This clonotype was sampled from a human donor who received an intestinal transplant. The rearrangement links TRBV5-6 to TRBJ1-4; possibly TRBD1 for D (5 bases). The specimen was unstimulated CD8+ T cells sorted from spleen or lymph node cells, collected before intestinal transplant. CDR3 sequence (DNA): TGTGCCAGCAGCTTGGTAAGGGGTGAAAAACTGTTTTTT. Encoded protein: CASSLVRGEKLFF.